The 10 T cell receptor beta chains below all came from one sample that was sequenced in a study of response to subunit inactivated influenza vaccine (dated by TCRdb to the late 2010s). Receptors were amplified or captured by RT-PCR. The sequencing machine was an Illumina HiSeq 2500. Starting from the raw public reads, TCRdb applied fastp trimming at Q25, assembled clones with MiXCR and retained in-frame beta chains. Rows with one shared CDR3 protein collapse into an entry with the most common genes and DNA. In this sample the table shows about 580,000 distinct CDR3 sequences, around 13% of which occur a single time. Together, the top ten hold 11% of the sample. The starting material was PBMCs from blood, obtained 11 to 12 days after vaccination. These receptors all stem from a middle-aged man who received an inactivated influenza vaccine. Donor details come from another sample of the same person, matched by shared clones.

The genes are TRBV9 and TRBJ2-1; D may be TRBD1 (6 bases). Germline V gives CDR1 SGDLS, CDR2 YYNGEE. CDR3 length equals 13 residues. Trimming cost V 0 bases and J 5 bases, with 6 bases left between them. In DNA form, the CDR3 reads TGTGCCAGCAGCGTAGAGGGGGACAATGAGCAGTTCTTC. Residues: CASSVEGDNEQFF.

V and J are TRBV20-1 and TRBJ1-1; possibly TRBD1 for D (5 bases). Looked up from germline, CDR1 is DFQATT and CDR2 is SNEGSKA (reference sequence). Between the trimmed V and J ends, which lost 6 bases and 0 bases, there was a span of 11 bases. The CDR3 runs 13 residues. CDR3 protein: CSAAEGVNTEAFF. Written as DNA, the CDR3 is TGCAGTGCCGCGGAAGGGGTGAACACTGAAGCTTTCTTT.

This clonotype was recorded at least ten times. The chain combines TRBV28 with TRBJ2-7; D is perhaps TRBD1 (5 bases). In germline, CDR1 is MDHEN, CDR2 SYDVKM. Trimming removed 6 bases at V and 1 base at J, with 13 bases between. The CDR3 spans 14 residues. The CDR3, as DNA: TGTGCCAGCAGAGGCGCAACAGGTTCCTACGAGCAGTACTTC. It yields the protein CASRGATGSYEQYF. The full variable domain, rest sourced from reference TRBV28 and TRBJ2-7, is DVKVTQSSRYLVKRTGEKVFLECVQDMDHENMFWYRQDPGLGLRLIYFSYDVKMKEKGDIPEGYSVSREKKERFSLILESASTNQTSMYLCASRGATGSYEQYFGPGTRLTVT.

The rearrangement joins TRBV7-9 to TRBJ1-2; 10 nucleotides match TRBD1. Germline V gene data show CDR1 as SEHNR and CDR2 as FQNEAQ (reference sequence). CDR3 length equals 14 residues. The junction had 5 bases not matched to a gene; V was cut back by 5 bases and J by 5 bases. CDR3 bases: TGTGCCAGCAGCCCGGGGGACAGGGGATATGGCTACACCTTC. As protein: CASSPGDRGYGYTF.

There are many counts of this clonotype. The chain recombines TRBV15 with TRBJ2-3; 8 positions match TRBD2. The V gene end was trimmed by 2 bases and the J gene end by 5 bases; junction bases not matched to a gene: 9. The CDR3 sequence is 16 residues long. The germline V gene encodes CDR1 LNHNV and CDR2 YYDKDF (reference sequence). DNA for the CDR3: TGTGCCACCAGCAGATTACCGGGACTAGACCTAGATACGCAGTATTTT. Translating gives CATSRLPGLDLDTQYF.

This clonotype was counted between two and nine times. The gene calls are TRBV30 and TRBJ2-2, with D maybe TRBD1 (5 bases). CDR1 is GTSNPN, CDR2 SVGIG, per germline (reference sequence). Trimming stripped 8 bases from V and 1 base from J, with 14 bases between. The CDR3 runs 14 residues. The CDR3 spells CARRQGWNTGELFF. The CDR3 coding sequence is TGTGCCAGACGGCAGGGATGGAACACCGGGGAGCTGTTTTTT.

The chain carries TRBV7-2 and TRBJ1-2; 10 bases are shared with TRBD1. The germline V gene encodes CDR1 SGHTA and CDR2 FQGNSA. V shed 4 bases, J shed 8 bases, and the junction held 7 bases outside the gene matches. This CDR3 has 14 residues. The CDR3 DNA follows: TGTGCCAGCAGCTGGGCCGGGACAGGGGTAGGCTACACCTTC. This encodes CASSWAGTGVGYTF.

The chain's CDR3 is CASSQGAQGAGTEAFF. CDR3 nucleotide sequence: TGTGCCAGCAGCCAGGGGGCCCAAGGGGCGGGCACTGAAGCTTTCTTT. The V gene is TRBV5-5, the J gene TRBJ1-1; TRBD1 matches at 8 bases. V lost 4 bases and J lost 4; bases outside the gene matches: 12. From germline, CDR1 is SGHKS and CDR2 YYEKEE (reference sequence). The CDR3 is made up of 16 amino acids.

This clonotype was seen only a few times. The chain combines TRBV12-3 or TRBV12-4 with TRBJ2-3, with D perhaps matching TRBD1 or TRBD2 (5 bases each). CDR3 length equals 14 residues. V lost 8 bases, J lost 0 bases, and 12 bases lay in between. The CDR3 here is CASRRDHSTDTQYF. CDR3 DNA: TGTGCCAGCCGCCGGGACCATAGCACAGATACGCAGTATTTT.

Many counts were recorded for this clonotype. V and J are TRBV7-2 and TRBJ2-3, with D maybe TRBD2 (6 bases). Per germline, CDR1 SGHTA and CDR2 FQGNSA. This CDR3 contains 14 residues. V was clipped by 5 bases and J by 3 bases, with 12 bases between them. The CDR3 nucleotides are TGTGCCAGCAGCAGAGGCGGGGTGACAGATACGCAGTATTTT. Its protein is CASSRGGVTDTQYF.